These T cell receptor beta chains were read from a single sample in a study of CD8+ T cells in alopecia areata. Measured with immunoSEQ multiplex PCR; TCRdb has only the in-frame clones, and not every one. The sample shows 150,000 to 200,000 clones, about three fifths of them seen only once. The source was CD4+ T cells sorted from blood, collected around week 47, from a patient treated with tofacitinib. The source is a human donor with alopecia areata. Each CDR3 is given with its conserved first and last residue. The order of the fields is J gene, clone size, CDR3 length, V gene, D gene, CDR3 DNA, CDR3 protein. D genes are given only for firm matches. A clone size is listed for some rows: how often the clone was seen (once, few, many), or a class if it is expanded.

J: TRBJ2-3
size: few
length: 13
V: TRBV29-1
D: .
DNA: TGCAGCGTTGAAGGACTTGGCGGAGATACGCAGTATTTT
CDR3: CSVEGLGGDTQYF

J: TRBJ1-2
size: few
length: 13
V: TRBV2
D: .
DNA: TGTGCCAGCAGTTCTGACTCGCTGTATGGCTACACCTTC
CDR3: CASSSDSLYGYTF

J: TRBJ1-6
size: .
length: 12
V: TRBV11-2
D: .
DNA: TGTGCCAGCAGCTTAGCCTTTTCACCCCTCCACTTT
CDR3: CASSLAFSPLHF

J: TRBJ1-1
size: .
length: 13
V: TRBV14
D: .
DNA: TGTGCCAGCAGCTCGCAATTGAACACTGAAGCTTTCTTT
CDR3: CASSSQLNTEAFF

J: TRBJ1-1
size: once
length: 17
V: TRBV5-6
D: .
DNA: TGTGCCAGCAGCTTGGTCTCGGGCAGGGATATTTTCGCTGAAGCTTTCTTT
CDR3: CASSLVSGRDIFAEAFF

J: TRBJ2-5
size: .
length: 13
V: TRBV30
D: .
DNA: TGTGCCTGGAGTGGAACTAGAGGGGAGACCCAGTACTTC
CDR3: CAWSGTRGETQYF

J: TRBJ2-3
size: few
length: 15
V: TRBV7-2
D: .
DNA: TGTGCCAGCAGCTTAGGGGGAGTAATCGGAGATACGCAGTATTTT
CDR3: CASSLGGVIGDTQYF

J: TRBJ1-2
size: .
length: 9
V: TRBV29-1
D: .
DNA: TGCAGCGTTGAAGATGGCTACACCTTC
CDR3: CSVEDGYTF

J: TRBJ1-4
size: .
length: 13
V: TRBV6-5
D: TRBD1
DNA: TGTGCCAGCAGACAGGGGCTCCGGGAAAAACTGTTTTTT
CDR3: CASRQGLREKLFF

J: TRBJ2-5
size: few
length: 13
V: TRBV5-1
D: TRBD2
DNA: TGCGCCAGCGAGGATGGACTAGCGAGGACCCAGTACTTC
CDR3: CASEDGLARTQYF

J: TRBJ2-7
size: .
length: 15
V: TRBV29-1
D: TRBD1
DNA: TGCAGCGTTGGATCGACAGGGGGCTTTTCCTACGAGCAGTACTTC
CDR3: CSVGSTGGFSYEQYF

J: TRBJ1-2
size: .
length: 11
V: TRBV29-1
D: .
DNA: TGCAGCGTTCCAAGCACCTATGGCTACACCTTC
CDR3: CSVPSTYGYTF

J: TRBJ2-3
size: .
length: 19
V: TRBV11-2
D: .
DNA: TGTGCCAGCAGCTTAGCGTCGGTGCGGGGTAATACCTGGACAGATACGCAGTATTTT
CDR3: CASSLASVRGNTWTDTQYF

J: TRBJ1-5
size: once
length: 15
V: TRBV12-5
D: .
DNA: TGTGCTAGTGGTGCACCTGGGGGGCTAAATCAGCCCCAGCATTTT
CDR3: CASGAPGGLNQPQHF

J: TRBJ1-1
size: .
length: 14
V: TRBV30
D: .
DNA: TGTGCCTGGAGTTTTACCCGAAGACGCGCTGAAGCTTTCTTT
CDR3: CAWSFTRRRAEAFF

J: TRBJ1-2
size: .
length: 11
V: TRBV19
D: .
DNA: TGTGCCAGTAGTATGCCGCCTGGCTACACCTTC
CDR3: CASSMPPGYTF

J: TRBJ1-2
size: .
length: 13
V: TRBV5-1
D: .
DNA: TGCGCCAGCAGCAGGGGAAATGGCGATGGCTACACCTTC
CDR3: CASSRGNGDGYTF

J: TRBJ2-1
size: .
length: 13
V: TRBV29-1
D: .
DNA: TGCAGCGTTGACCTCGGGCGGCGGGATGAGCAGTTCTTC
CDR3: CSVDLGRRDEQFF

J: TRBJ2-1
size: .
length: 14
V: TRBV5-1
D: .
DNA: TGCGCCAGCAGCTTGGCCGCCGGATACAATGAGCAGTTCTTC
CDR3: CASSLAAGYNEQFF

J: TRBJ1-5
size: few
length: 13
V: TRBV27
D: .
DNA: TGTGCCAGTAGCATACTAGGCAATCAGCCCCAGCATTTT
CDR3: CASSILGNQPQHF

J: TRBJ2-3
size: .
length: 15
V: TRBV6-5
D: .
DNA: TGTGCCAGCAGTTACGAGCAGTTACGCACAGATACGCAGTATTTT
CDR3: CASSYEQLRTDTQYF

J: TRBJ2-7
size: once
length: 14
V: TRBV29-1
D: TRBD1
DNA: TGCAGCGTTGTGATACAGGGGAAGGAATACGAGCAGTACTTC
CDR3: CSVVIQGKEYEQYF

J: TRBJ1-5
size: .
length: 13
V: TRBV19
D: .
DNA: TGTGCCAGTAAAGACAGGAGCGGTCAGCCCCAGCATTTT
CDR3: CASKDRSGQPQHF

J: TRBJ1-1
size: .
length: 13
V: TRBV19
D: TRBD1
DNA: TGTGCCGTTAGACCAGGGGGAGGGACTGAAGCTTTCTTT
CDR3: CAVRPGGGTEAFF

J: TRBJ1-2
size: .
length: 15
V: TRBV29-1
D: TRBD1
DNA: TGCAGCGTTGAAGCTGGGACAGGGGCCGGCTATGGCTACACCTTC
CDR3: CSVEAGTGAGYGYTF

J: TRBJ2-3
size: .
length: 12
V: TRBV19
D: .
DNA: TGTGCCAGTAGCGTCACGGGTTTTACGCAGTATTTT
CDR3: CASSVTGFTQYF

J: TRBJ1-1
size: .
length: 16
V: TRBV4-1
D: .
DNA: TGCGCCAGCAGCCCCCCGGTGGAGCCAAGGAACACTGAAGCTTTCTTT
CDR3: CASSPPVEPRNTEAFF

J: TRBJ2-2
size: .
length: 19
V: TRBV13
D: TRBD2
DNA: TGTGCCAGCAGCTTGTCCCAGCGGGGGGGTAATCCGAACACCGGGGAGCTGTTTTTT
CDR3: CASSLSQRGGNPNTGELFF

J: TRBJ1-6
size: .
length: 14
V: TRBV5-1
D: TRBD1
DNA: TGCGCCAGCAGCTCATCGGGACAGGGAATACCCCTCCACTTT
CDR3: CASSSSGQGIPLHF

J: TRBJ1-2
size: .
length: 12
V: TRBV30
D: .
DNA: TGTGCCTGGACCTTGGCAAATTATGGCTACACCTTC
CDR3: CAWTLANYGYTF

J: TRBJ2-7
size: few
length: 15
V: TRBV29-1
D: .
DNA: TGCAGCGTTGAATCTCGGACGGGGGTCTACTACGAGCAGTACTTC
CDR3: CSVESRTGVYYEQYF

J: TRBJ2-7
size: .
length: 14
V: TRBV29-1
D: TRBD2
DNA: TGCAGCGTTCGTACGCGGGGGGCCATGTACGAGCAGTACTTC
CDR3: CSVRTRGAMYEQYF

J: TRBJ1-6
size: few
length: 14
V: TRBV18
D: TRBD1
DNA: TGTGCCAGCTCACCCGGACAGGGGGATACACCCCTCCACTTT
CDR3: CASSPGQGDTPLHF

J: TRBJ2-2
size: .
length: 15
V: TRBV11-2
D: .
DNA: TGTGCCAGCAGCTTAGGTCCAGGGCTCACCGGGGAGCTGTTTTTT
CDR3: CASSLGPGLTGELFF

J: TRBJ1-1
size: .
length: 14
V: TRBV30
D: .
DNA: TGTGCCTGGAGTCCGCCAGGATCTTCCGGCGAAGCTTTCTTT
CDR3: CAWSPPGSSGEAFF

J: TRBJ2-1
size: once
length: 14
V: TRBV7-2
D: TRBD1
DNA: TGTGCCAGCAGCTTGGGACAGCCCGGGTCTGAGCAGTTCTTC
CDR3: CASSLGQPGSEQFF

J: TRBJ2-3
size: .
length: 17
V: TRBV4-1
D: .
DNA: TGCGCCAGCAGCCAAGTCGATATGGGGTTTAGCACAGATACGCAGTATTTT
CDR3: CASSQVDMGFSTDTQYF

J: TRBJ2-3
size: .
length: 13
V: TRBV5-1
D: .
DNA: TGCGCCAGCAGCATAACTTTCACAGATACGCAGTATTTT
CDR3: CASSITFTDTQYF

J: TRBJ2-7
size: .
length: 15
V: TRBV15
D: TRBD2
DNA: TGTGCCACCAGCACCATCAGCGGGAGGGGCGGCGAGCAGTACTTC
CDR3: CATSTISGRGGEQYF

J: TRBJ2-5
size: few
length: 15
V: TRBV2
D: TRBD1
DNA: TGTGCCAGCAATCTATACAGGGGGTCGGAAGAGACCCAGTACTTC
CDR3: CASNLYRGSEETQYF

J: TRBJ2-3
size: many
length: 15
V: TRBV4-1
D: TRBD2
DNA: TGCGCCAGCAGACAGACTAGCGGGTACACAGATACGCAGTATTTT
CDR3: CASRQTSGYTDTQYF

J: TRBJ1-2
size: few
length: 14
V: TRBV7-9
D: .
DNA: TGTGCCAGCAGTCGACAGGCGCAGGACTATGGCTACACCTTC
CDR3: CASSRQAQDYGYTF

J: TRBJ2-2
size: .
length: 15
V: TRBV6-6
D: .
DNA: TGTGCCAGCACCGACTCAGGAGGGCTGGGCGGGGAGCTGTTTTTT
CDR3: CASTDSGGLGGELFF

J: TRBJ2-7
size: .
length: 12
V: TRBV5-1
D: .
DNA: TGCGCCAGCAGCTTGCTGGGGGACGAGCAGTACTTC
CDR3: CASSLLGDEQYF

J: TRBJ2-3
size: .
length: 15
V: TRBV6-5
D: TRBD2
DNA: TGTGCCAGCAGTCTTCTAGCGGGGGGAACAGATACGCAGTATTTT
CDR3: CASSLLAGGTDTQYF

J: TRBJ1-1
size: .
length: 13
V: TRBV29-1
D: .
DNA: TGCAGCGTTGGCAAGAGAGATGGGTCTGAAGCTTTCTTT
CDR3: CSVGKRDGSEAFF

J: TRBJ2-7
size: .
length: 11
V: TRBV30
D: .
DNA: TGTGCCTGGGCAGCAATTTACGGGCAGTACTTC
CDR3: CAWAAIYGQYF